The rows below give T cell receptor beta chains drawn from one sample of a study of control samples from healthy donors and cancer patients. The data were produced by immunoSEQ multiplex PCR, yet TCRdb's version contains in-frame clones alone and is incomplete. This repertoire shows 190,000 or so clones, roughly 93% found once; its top ten account for approximately 1.5%. The sample was blood. The receptors derive from a man between 18 and 35 years old in good health. The CDR3 runs from the conserved cysteine through the conserved F or W. Fields, in order: CDR3 DNA, CDR3 protein, J gene, clone size, D gene, V gene. The D gene is left open where the match is weak. Rows give clone size only sometimes, using once, few, many, or a class for an expanded clone.

CDR3 DNA: TGTGCCAGCAGTGAAGTTCCAGGGGATTGGATGGGTCTCAACACTGAAGCTTTCTTT
CDR3 protein: CASSEVPGDWMGLNTEAFF
J gene: TRBJ1-1
clone size: once
D gene: NA
V gene: TRBV2

CDR3 DNA: TGTGCCACCAGAGACTCTCAGGCCAGCACTGAAGCTTTCTTT
CDR3 protein: CATRDSQASTEAFF
J gene: TRBJ1-1
clone size: NA
D gene: NA
V gene: TRBV24-1

CDR3 DNA: TGTGCCAGCAGCCGTCGGGGGAAAGAGACCCAGTACTTC
CDR3 protein: CASSRRGKETQYF
J gene: TRBJ2-5
clone size: NA
D gene: NA
V gene: TRBV3-1/TRBV3-2

CDR3 DNA: TGTGCCAGCAGCTTAGGGGGGTCGGAGGGATTAGGCTACACCTTC
CDR3 protein: CASSLGGSEGLGYTF
J gene: TRBJ1-2
clone size: NA
D gene: NA
V gene: TRBV7-2

CDR3 DNA: TGTGCCAGCAGTTTCCCGACTAGCTGGGGTTCCTACGAGCAGTACTTC
CDR3 protein: CASSFPTSWGSYEQYF
J gene: TRBJ2-7
clone size: NA
D gene: TRBD2
V gene: TRBV28

CDR3 DNA: TGCGCCAGCAGCTTCCTGGTCCAGCGGGGGCCCACAGATACGCAGTATTTT
CDR3 protein: CASSFLVQRGPTDTQYF
J gene: TRBJ2-3
clone size: NA
D gene: TRBD2
V gene: TRBV5-1

CDR3 DNA: TGCGCCAGCAGCTTGGAGGGCGAGCAGTACTTC
CDR3 protein: CASSLEGEQYF
J gene: TRBJ2-7
clone size: NA
D gene: NA
V gene: TRBV5-1

CDR3 DNA: TGTGCCAGCCGAGGCAGGGGGCGGTTGAACACTGAAGCTTTCTTT
CDR3 protein: CASRGRGRLNTEAFF
J gene: TRBJ1-1
clone size: NA
D gene: TRBD1
V gene: TRBV19

CDR3 DNA: TGTGCCAGCTCACCGGGGACGACGGGTGCCAACGAGCAGTACTTC
CDR3 protein: CASSPGTTGANEQYF
J gene: TRBJ2-7
clone size: NA
D gene: NA
V gene: TRBV18

CDR3 DNA: TGCAGTGCTAGTGAATCCTCAGGTTACGAGCAGTACTTC
CDR3 protein: CSASESSGYEQYF
J gene: TRBJ2-7
clone size: NA
D gene: NA
V gene: TRBV20-1

CDR3 DNA: TGTGCCTGGAGTGTGAATAGCAATCAGCCCCAGCATTTT
CDR3 protein: CAWSVNSNQPQHF
J gene: TRBJ1-5
clone size: few
D gene: NA
V gene: TRBV30

CDR3 DNA: TGTGCCATCAGTAGGGACAGGGACTCCTACGAGCAGTACTTC
CDR3 protein: CAISRDRDSYEQYF
J gene: TRBJ2-7
clone size: NA
D gene: TRBD1
V gene: TRBV10-3

CDR3 DNA: TGTGCCAGCAGCACCAGAAGGGATGAGCAGTTCTTC
CDR3 protein: CASSTRRDEQFF
J gene: TRBJ2-1
clone size: NA
D gene: NA
V gene: TRBV7-9

CDR3 DNA: TGTGCCAGCTCACCGGGACTAGCGGAGACCCAGTACTTC
CDR3 protein: CASSPGLAETQYF
J gene: TRBJ2-5
clone size: NA
D gene: TRBD2
V gene: TRBV18

CDR3 DNA: TGCGCCAGCAGCTTCTTTGGGGGTGCAGGAGGGTACACTGAAGCTTTCTTT
CDR3 protein: CASSFFGGAGGYTEAFF
J gene: TRBJ1-1
clone size: NA
D gene: NA
V gene: TRBV5-1

CDR3 DNA: TGTGCCAGCAGCTTAACTAGCTCCTACAATGAGCAGTTCTTC
CDR3 protein: CASSLTSSYNEQFF
J gene: TRBJ2-1
clone size: NA
D gene: NA
V gene: TRBV7-9

CDR3 DNA: TGCGCCAGCAGCACTAACCCCGCCGGCTATGGCTACACCTTC
CDR3 protein: CASSTNPAGYGYTF
J gene: TRBJ1-2
clone size: NA
D gene: NA
V gene: TRBV5-1

CDR3 DNA: TGTGCCAGCACCCGAGGGCCGGGATCCTTGAATGAGCAGTTCTTC
CDR3 protein: CASTRGPGSLNEQFF
J gene: TRBJ2-1
clone size: NA
D gene: NA
V gene: TRBV6-5

CDR3 DNA: TGTGCCAGTAGTCCATTGGGACAGGGGGCGAACACTGAAGCTTTCTTT
CDR3 protein: CASSPLGQGANTEAFF
J gene: TRBJ1-1
clone size: NA
D gene: TRBD1
V gene: TRBV19

CDR3 DNA: TGTGCCAGCAGCTCAAACTCCGCGGGGACAGATACGCAGTATTTT
CDR3 protein: CASSSNSAGTDTQYF
J gene: TRBJ2-3
clone size: NA
D gene: NA
V gene: TRBV11-2

CDR3 DNA: TGTGCCAGCAGCCAGGTCCACAGGGATACGCAGTATTTT
CDR3 protein: CASSQVHRDTQYF
J gene: TRBJ2-3
clone size: NA
D gene: NA
V gene: TRBV3-1/TRBV3-2

CDR3 DNA: TGTGCCAGCAGCTTAGTATCGGGGGGGGCCTATAATGAGCAGTTCTTC
CDR3 protein: CASSLVSGGAYNEQFF
J gene: TRBJ2-1
clone size: NA
D gene: TRBD2
V gene: TRBV11-3

CDR3 DNA: TGTGCCAGCAGCTCGGGCAGCTACAATCAGCCCCAGCATTTT
CDR3 protein: CASSSGSYNQPQHF
J gene: TRBJ1-5
clone size: NA
D gene: NA
V gene: TRBV2

CDR3 DNA: TGTGCCAGCAGTTACTCGAGGACAGGGCTCCAGCCCCAGCATTTT
CDR3 protein: CASSYSRTGLQPQHF
J gene: TRBJ1-5
clone size: NA
D gene: TRBD1
V gene: TRBV6-5

CDR3 DNA: TGTGCCAGCAGCCTGACAGGGTCGGGGACTGAAGCTTTCTTT
CDR3 protein: CASSLTGSGTEAFF
J gene: TRBJ1-1
clone size: NA
D gene: TRBD1
V gene: TRBV7-3

CDR3 DNA: TGTGCCAGCAGCTGGGACAGGGGGACCACTGAAGCTTTCTTT
CDR3 protein: CASSWDRGTTEAFF
J gene: TRBJ1-1
clone size: NA
D gene: TRBD1
V gene: TRBV13

CDR3 DNA: TGTGCCAGCTCAAGTAAAGGGAACACTGAAGCTTTCTTT
CDR3 protein: CASSSKGNTEAFF
J gene: TRBJ1-1
clone size: NA
D gene: NA
V gene: TRBV18

CDR3 DNA: TGTGCCAGCAGCCAAGAAACGCCCGGACAGGGGTATTCACCCCTCCACTTT
CDR3 protein: CASSQETPGQGYSPLHF
J gene: TRBJ1-6
clone size: NA
D gene: TRBD1
V gene: TRBV3-1/TRBV3-2

CDR3 DNA: TGCGCCAGCAGCCCTGGGACAGGACTGTACCAAGAGACCCAGTACTTC
CDR3 protein: CASSPGTGLYQETQYF
J gene: TRBJ2-5
clone size: NA
D gene: TRBD1
V gene: TRBV4-1

CDR3 DNA: TGTGCCAGCAGGACAGGTACTGGAAACACCATATATTTT
CDR3 protein: CASRTGTGNTIYF
J gene: TRBJ1-3
clone size: NA
D gene: NA
V gene: TRBV12-3/TRBV12-4

CDR3 DNA: TGCGCCAGCAACGGCCAGCGGGGCTCCTACGAGCAGTACTTC
CDR3 protein: CASNGQRGSYEQYF
J gene: TRBJ2-7
clone size: NA
D gene: TRBD2
V gene: TRBV5-1

CDR3 DNA: TGTGCCAGCCTAATGGGGCGGGGGGACTCCTACGAGCAGTACTTC
CDR3 protein: CASLMGRGDSYEQYF
J gene: TRBJ2-7
clone size: NA
D gene: TRBD2
V gene: TRBV6-5

CDR3 DNA: TGTGCCATCCGGACGAACAGGGACAGCTCCTACGAGCAGTACTTC
CDR3 protein: CAIRTNRDSSYEQYF
J gene: TRBJ2-7
clone size: NA
D gene: TRBD1
V gene: TRBV10-3

CDR3 DNA: TGTGCCAGCAGTGCTAAATGGGGCTATGGCTACACCTTC
CDR3 protein: CASSAKWGYGYTF
J gene: TRBJ1-2
clone size: once
D gene: NA
V gene: TRBV6-6

CDR3 DNA: TGTGCCAGCAGCCGTCGTGGAGGGGGCAACCCTGAAGCTTTCTTT
CDR3 protein: CASSRRGGGNPEAFF
J gene: TRBJ1-1
clone size: NA
D gene: TRBD1
V gene: TRBV7-2

CDR3 DNA: TGTGCCAGCAGCTTGGGTCAGTACGAGCAGTACTTC
CDR3 protein: CASSLGQYEQYF
J gene: TRBJ2-7
clone size: once
D gene: NA
V gene: TRBV5-4

CDR3 DNA: TGTGCCAGAAGCCGAGGACGGGGCCCCAATGATCAGCCCCAGCATTTT
CDR3 protein: CARSRGRGPNDQPQHF
J gene: TRBJ1-5
clone size: NA
D gene: NA
V gene: TRBV5-3

CDR3 DNA: TGTGCCAGCACCCTCGGAGGACAGTCCTACGAGCAGTACTTC
CDR3 protein: CASTLGGQSYEQYF
J gene: TRBJ2-7
clone size: NA
D gene: NA
V gene: TRBV6-5

CDR3 DNA: TGTGCCAGCAGTGGGTACACCATATATTTT
CDR3 protein: CASSGYTIYF
J gene: TRBJ1-3
clone size: NA
D gene: NA
V gene: TRBV2